A selection of T cell receptor beta chains follows, all from one sample in a study of T cell repertoires in cytomegalovirus infection. No cognate antigen is known for these TCRs. Each CDR3 protein gets one entry after TCRdb re-called the reads with MiXCR. This table has approximately 1,000,000 distinct CDR3 sequences, 25% to 40% appearing once. The sample consisted of cultured CD8+ T cells from PBMCs, taken from culture after CMV antigen stimulation. These receptors all come from a human donor in good health (CMV status not recorded). Some clones in this sample may be carry-over from other donors' samples. The CDR3 runs from the conserved cysteine through the conserved F or W. The D gene is left open where the match is weak. A clone size is listed for some rows: how often the clone was seen (once, few, many), or a class if it is expanded.

TRBD1,few,TRBJ1-1,TRBV12-3/TRBV12-4,TGTGCCAGCAGGGACAGGACGGCAAACACTGAAGCTTTCTTT,CASRDRTANTEAFF
-,few,TRBJ1-1,TRBV6-1,TGTGCCAGCAACAGGACCGAAGCTTTCTTT,CASNRTEAFF
TRBD1,few,TRBJ2-7,TRBV6-2/TRBV6-3,TGTGCCAGCAGTTACTCGATCAACAGGGGCCTTTTTTACGAGCAGTACTTC,CASSYSINRGLFYEQYF
-,few,TRBJ2-7,TRBV7-8,TGTGCCAGCAGCTCTCCCCCCCAGGGGCCCCACGAGCAGTACTTC,CASSSPPQGPHEQYF
-,-,TRBJ2-4,TRBV5-4,TGTGCCAGCAGCTCCACCCGGATGGGAAACATTCAGTACTTC,CASSSTRMGNIQYF
TRBD1,few,TRBJ2-2,TRBV7-9,TGTGCCAGCAGATCGGGACAGGAAAACACCGGGGAGCTGTTTTTT,CASRSGQENTGELFF
TRBD1,many,TRBJ2-1,TRBV7-8,TGTGCCAGCAGCTTAACCTTCAGGGGGCGGCTAGCTGATGAGCAGTTCTTC,CASSLTFRGRLADEQFF
-,once,TRBJ1-1,TRBV27,TGTGCCAGCAGTCCAATTGGAGGGGCGAACACTGAAGCTTTCTTT,CASSPIGGANTEAFF
-,-,TRBJ2-7,TRBV27,TGCGCCAGCGCTCCGGCGGCAGGGGCCTCCTACGAGCAGTACTTC,CASAPAAGASYEQYF
-,once,TRBJ2-3,TRBV12-3/TRBV12-4,TGTGCCAGCAGTTTGGAGGGGGGCTGGGACACAGATACGCAGTATTTT,CASSLEGGWDTDTQYF
-,-,TRBJ2-3,TRBV7-3,TGTGCCAGCAGCATAATGGGCAGGGGCACAGATACGCAGTATTTT,CASSIMGRGTDTQYF
-,-,TRBJ1-2,TRBV18,TGTGCCAGCTCCCCCCTTCAGGGAATTATAGATGGCTACACCTTC,CASSPLQGIIDGYTF
-,-,TRBJ1-2,TRBV27,TGTGCCAGCAGTTTTGGCCTTGACAGTTCTGGCTACACCTTC,CASSFGLDSSGYTF
TRBD2,-,TRBJ2-5,TRBV2,TGTGCCAGCAGTGACGAGCGGGGGTTCCAAGAGACCCAGTACTTC,CASSDERGFQETQYF
TRBD1,-,TRBJ2-7,TRBV19,TGTGCCAGTAGCTATTCTTGGACAGGGACCTACGAGCAGTACTTC,CASSYSWTGTYEQYF
-,-,TRBJ1-6,TRBV20-1,TGCAGTGCTAGAGATCTCTTAAAGGGAAGCTCCTATAATTCACCCCTCCACTTT,CSARDLLKGSSYNSPLHF
TRBD2,many,TRBJ2-1,TRBV7-2,TGTGCCAGCAGCTCTCCAGCGGGGGGGGTATACAATGAGCAGTTCTTC,CASSSPAGGVYNEQFF
TRBD1,-,TRBJ2-1,TRBV28,TGTGCCAGCAGTTCGACTCAGGGGGCGCGTGGCAATGAGCAGTTCTTC,CASSSTQGARGNEQFF
-,many,TRBJ1-1,TRBV7-8,TGTGCCAGCAGCTTGGGGGTCCAGATGAACACTGAAGCTTTCTTT,CASSLGVQMNTEAFF
TRBD2,few,TRBJ2-2,TRBV7-9,TGTGCCAGCAGAACGGGAGGCGGGGAGCTGTTTTTT,CASRTGGGELFF
-,few,TRBJ1-6,TRBV20-1,TGCAGTGCTGGTCCCTCGGGTTCACCCCTCCACTTT,CSAGPSGSPLHF
-,many,TRBJ2-1,TRBV7-6,TGTGCCAGCAGCTTGGGCAGCCTTGACTCCTACAATGAGCAGTTCTTC,CASSLGSLDSYNEQFF
-,few,TRBJ1-2,TRBV12-5,TGTGCTAGTGGCCCCGGACACCCTCCCTATGGCTACACCTTC,CASGPGHPPYGYTF
-,-,TRBJ1-5,TRBV7-6,TGTGCCAGCAGCGAAGGATGGGTGGACCAGCCCCAGCATTTT,CASSEGWVDQPQHF
-,-,TRBJ2-7,TRBV20-1,TGCAGTGCTGGGGGGCAGACCTACGAGCAGTACTTC,CSAGGQTYEQYF
TRBD2,many,TRBJ2-4,TRBV6-5,TGTGCCAGCAGTTACAAACTAGCGGGGGTGTTGGAAAACATTCAGTACTTC,CASSYKLAGVLENIQYF
-,few,TRBJ1-2,TRBV12-3/TRBV12-4,TGTGCCAGCAGTTTCCTGTCTGGCTACACCTTC,CASSFLSGYTF
TRBD2,few,TRBJ2-1,TRBV7-9,TGTGCCAGCAGCTTACCGGGGGGTGGTAGGGATGAGCAGTTCTTC,CASSLPGGGRDEQFF
-,few,TRBJ2-1,TRBV29-1,TGCAGCGTTGAAGGTCAGGAGGGGGGGACCGATGAGCAGTTCTTC,CSVEGQEGGTDEQFF
-,few,TRBJ1-1,TRBV4-1,TGCGCCAGCAGCCTCGTAGGGGAACGGCTGAACACTGAAGCTTTCTTT,CASSLVGERLNTEAFF
-,-,TRBJ1-3,TRBV7-9,TGTGCCAGCATCAAGCACGCAGAGGGCGCGGGAAACACCATATATTTT,CASIKHAEGAGNTIYF